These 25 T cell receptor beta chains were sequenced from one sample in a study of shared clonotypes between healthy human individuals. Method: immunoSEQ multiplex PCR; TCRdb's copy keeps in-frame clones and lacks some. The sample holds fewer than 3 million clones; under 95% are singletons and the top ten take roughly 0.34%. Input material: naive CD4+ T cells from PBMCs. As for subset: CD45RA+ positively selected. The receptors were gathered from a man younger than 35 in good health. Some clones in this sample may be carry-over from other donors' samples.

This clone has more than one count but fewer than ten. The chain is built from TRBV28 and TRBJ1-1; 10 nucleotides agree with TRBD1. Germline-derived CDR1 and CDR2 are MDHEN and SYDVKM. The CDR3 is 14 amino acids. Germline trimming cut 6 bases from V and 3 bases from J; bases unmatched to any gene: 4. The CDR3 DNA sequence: TGTGCCAGCAGCATTGGGACAGGGGACACTGAAGCTTTCTTT. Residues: CASSIGTGDTEAFF.

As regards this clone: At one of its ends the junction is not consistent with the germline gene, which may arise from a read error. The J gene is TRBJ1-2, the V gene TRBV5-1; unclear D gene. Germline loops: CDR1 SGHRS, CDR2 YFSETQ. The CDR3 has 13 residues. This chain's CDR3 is CASSLELTGKMAF. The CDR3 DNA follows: TGCGCCAGCAGCTTGGAATTAACCGGGAAGATGGCCTTC.

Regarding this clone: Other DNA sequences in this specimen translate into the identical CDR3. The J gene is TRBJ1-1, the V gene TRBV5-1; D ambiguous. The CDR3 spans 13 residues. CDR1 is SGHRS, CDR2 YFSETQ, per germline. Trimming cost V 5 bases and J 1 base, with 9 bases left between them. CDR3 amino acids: CASSREPNTEAFF. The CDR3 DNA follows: TGCGCCAGCAGTCGCGAACCGAACACTGAAGCTTTCTTT.

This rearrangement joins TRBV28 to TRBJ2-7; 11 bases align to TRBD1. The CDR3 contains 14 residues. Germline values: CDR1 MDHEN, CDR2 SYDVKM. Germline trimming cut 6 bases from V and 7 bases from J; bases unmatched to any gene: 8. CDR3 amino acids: CASSRDRGTKEQYF. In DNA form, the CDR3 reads TGTGCCAGCAGCAGGGACAGGGGGACGAAAGAGCAGTACTTC.

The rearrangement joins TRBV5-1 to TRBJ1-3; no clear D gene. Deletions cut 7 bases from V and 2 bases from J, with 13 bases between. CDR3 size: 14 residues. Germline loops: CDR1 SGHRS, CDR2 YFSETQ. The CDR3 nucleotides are TGCGCCAGCTCCCTCTCCGGACCTGGAAACACCATATATTTT. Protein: CASSLSGPGNTIYF.

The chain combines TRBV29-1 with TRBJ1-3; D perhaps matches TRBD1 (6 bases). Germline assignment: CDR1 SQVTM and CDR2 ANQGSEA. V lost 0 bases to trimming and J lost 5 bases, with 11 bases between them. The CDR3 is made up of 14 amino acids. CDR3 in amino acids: CSVEDAQGRNTIYF. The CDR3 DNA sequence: TGCAGCGTTGAAGATGCCCAGGGGAGAAACACCATATATTTT.

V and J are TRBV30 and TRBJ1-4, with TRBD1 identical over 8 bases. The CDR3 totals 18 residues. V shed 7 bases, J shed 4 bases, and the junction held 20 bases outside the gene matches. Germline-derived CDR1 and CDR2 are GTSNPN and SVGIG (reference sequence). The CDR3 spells CAYTSGTGGFWDNEKLFF. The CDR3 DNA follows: TGTGCCTACACATCCGGGACAGGCGGGTTTTGGGATAATGAAAAACTGTTTTTT.

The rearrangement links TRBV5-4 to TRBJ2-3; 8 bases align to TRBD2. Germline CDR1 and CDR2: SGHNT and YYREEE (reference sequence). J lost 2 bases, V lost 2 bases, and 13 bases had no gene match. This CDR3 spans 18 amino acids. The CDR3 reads CASSFPGGSGKLTDTQYF. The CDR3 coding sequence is TGTGCCAGCAGCTTTCCCGGGGGTAGCGGGAAGCTCACAGATACGCAGTATTTT.

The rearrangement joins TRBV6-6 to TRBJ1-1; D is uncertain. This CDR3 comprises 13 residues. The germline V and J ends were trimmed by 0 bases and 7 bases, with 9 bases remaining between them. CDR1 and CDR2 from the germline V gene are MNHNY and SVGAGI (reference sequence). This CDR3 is CASSYSSGDEAFF. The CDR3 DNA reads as TGTGCCAGCAGTTACTCGTCTGGAGATGAAGCTTTCTTT.

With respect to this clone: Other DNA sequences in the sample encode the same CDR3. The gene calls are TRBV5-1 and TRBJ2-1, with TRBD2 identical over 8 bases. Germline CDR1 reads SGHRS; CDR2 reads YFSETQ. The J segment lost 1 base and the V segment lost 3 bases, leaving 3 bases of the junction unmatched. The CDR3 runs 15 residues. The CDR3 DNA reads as TGCGCCAGCAGCTCGAGCGGGAGTTCCTACAATGAGCAGTTCTTC. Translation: CASSSSGSSYNEQFF.

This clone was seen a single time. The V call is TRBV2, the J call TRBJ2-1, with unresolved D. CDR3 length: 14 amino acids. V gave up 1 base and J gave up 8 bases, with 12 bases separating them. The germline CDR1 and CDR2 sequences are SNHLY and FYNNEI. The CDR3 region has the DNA TGTGCCAGCAGTGAAGGGACCTCACCCCATGAGCAGTTCTTC. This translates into CASSEGTSPHEQFF.

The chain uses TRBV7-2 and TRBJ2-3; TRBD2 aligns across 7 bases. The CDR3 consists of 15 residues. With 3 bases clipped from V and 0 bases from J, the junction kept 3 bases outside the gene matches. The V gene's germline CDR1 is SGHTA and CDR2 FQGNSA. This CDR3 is CASSFQGGSTDTQYF. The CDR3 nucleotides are TGTGCCAGCAGCTTTCAGGGAGGGAGCACAGATACGCAGTATTTT. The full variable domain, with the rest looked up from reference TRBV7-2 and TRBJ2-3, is GAGVSQSPSNKVTEKGKDVELRCDPISGHTALYWYRQSLGQGLEFLIYFQGNSAPDKSGLPSDRFSAERTGGSVSTLTIQRTQQEDSAVYLCASSFQGGSTDTQYFGPGTRLTVL.

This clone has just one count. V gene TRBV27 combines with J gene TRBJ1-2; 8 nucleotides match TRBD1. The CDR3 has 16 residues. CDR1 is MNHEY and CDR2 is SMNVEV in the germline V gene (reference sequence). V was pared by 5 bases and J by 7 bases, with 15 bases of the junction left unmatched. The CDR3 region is CASSPLDREFFGGYTF. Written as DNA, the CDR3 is TGTGCCAGCAGTCCCTTGGACAGGGAGTTTTTCGGTGGCTACACCTTC.

The CDR3 coding sequence is TGTGCCAGCAGCCCAGGGGGTTATGGCTATGGCTACACCTTC. Its protein is CASSPGGYGYGYTF. The gene calls are TRBV5-4 and TRBJ1-2; TRBD1 matches 7 bases. The CDR3 runs to 14 residues. V was pared by 4 bases and J by 4 bases, with 7 bases of the junction left unmatched. Germline V gene sequence: CDR1 SGHNT, CDR2 YYREEE (reference sequence).

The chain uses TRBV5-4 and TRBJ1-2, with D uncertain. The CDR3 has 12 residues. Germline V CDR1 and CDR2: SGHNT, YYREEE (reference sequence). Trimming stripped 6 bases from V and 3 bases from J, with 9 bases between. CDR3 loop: CASKAIDYGYTF. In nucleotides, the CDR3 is TGTGCCAGCAAGGCTATCGACTATGGCTACACCTTC.

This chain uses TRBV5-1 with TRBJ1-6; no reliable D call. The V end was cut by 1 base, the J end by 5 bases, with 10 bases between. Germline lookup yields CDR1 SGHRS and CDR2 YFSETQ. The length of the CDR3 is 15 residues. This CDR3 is CASSLLRPNNSPLHF. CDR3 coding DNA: TGCGCCAGCAGCTTGTTGAGGCCTAATAATTCACCCCTCCACTTT.

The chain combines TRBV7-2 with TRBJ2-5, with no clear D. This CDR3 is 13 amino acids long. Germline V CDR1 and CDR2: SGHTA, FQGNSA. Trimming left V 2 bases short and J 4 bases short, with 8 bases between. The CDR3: CASSLLALETQYF. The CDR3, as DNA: TGTGCCAGCAGCTTACTCGCGTTAGAGACCCAGTACTTC.

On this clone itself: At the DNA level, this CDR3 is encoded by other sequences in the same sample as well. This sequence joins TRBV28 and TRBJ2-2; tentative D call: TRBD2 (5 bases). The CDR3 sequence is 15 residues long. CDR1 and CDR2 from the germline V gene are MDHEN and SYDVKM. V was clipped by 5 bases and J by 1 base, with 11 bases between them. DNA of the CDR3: TGTGCCAGCAGTCGACCACGGGGGAACACCGGGGAGCTGTTTTTT. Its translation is CASSRPRGNTGELFF.

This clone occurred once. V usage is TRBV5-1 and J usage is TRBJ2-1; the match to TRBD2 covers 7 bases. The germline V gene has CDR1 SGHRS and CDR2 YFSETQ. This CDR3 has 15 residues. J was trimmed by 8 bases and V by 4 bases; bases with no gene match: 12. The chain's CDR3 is CASSLSGISLDEQFF. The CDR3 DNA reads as TGCGCCAGCAGCCTCAGCGGGATTTCACTCGATGAGCAGTTCTTC.

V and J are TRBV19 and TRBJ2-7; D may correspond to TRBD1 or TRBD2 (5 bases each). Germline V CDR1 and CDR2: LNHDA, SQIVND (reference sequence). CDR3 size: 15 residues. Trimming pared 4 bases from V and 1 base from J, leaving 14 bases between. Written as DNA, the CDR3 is TGTGCCAGTAGTAGCCTCCGGGACGGATCCTACGAGCAGTACTTC. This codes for CASSSLRDGSYEQYF.

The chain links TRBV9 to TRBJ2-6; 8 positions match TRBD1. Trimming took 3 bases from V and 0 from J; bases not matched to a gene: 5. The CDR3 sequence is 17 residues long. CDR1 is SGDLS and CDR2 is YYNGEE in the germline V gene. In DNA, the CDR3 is TGTGCCAGCAGCGGCAGGGGGCCCCACTCTGGGGCCAACGTCCTGACTTTC. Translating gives CASSGRGPHSGANVLTF.

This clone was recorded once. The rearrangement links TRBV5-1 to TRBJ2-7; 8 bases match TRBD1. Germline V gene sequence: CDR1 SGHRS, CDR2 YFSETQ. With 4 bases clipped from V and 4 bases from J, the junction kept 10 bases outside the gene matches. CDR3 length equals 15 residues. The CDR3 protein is CASSLSGQGPYEQYF. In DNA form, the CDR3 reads TGCGCCAGCAGCCTCTCCGGACAGGGTCCGTACGAGCAGTACTTC.

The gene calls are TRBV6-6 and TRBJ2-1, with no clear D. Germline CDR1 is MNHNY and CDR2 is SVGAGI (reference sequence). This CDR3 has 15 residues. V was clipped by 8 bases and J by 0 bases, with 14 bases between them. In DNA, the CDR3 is TGTGCCAGCGGATACATAGTGTCCTCCTACAATGAGCAGTTCTTC. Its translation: CASGYIVSSYNEQFF.

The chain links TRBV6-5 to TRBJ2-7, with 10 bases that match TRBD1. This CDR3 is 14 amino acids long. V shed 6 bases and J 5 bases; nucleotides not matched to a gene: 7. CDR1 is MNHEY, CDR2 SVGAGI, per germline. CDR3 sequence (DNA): TGTGCCAGCAGACCGACAGGGGGCTTGAACGAGCAGTACTTC. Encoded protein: CASRPTGGLNEQYF.

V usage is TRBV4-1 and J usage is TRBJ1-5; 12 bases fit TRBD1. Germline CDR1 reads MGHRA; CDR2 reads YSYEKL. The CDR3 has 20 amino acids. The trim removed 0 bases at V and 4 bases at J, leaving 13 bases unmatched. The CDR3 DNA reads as TGCGCCAGCAGCCAAGATAAGGCGGGGACAGGGGGCGTCTGGAATCAGCCCCAGCATTTT. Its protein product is CASSQDKAGTGGVWNQPQHF.